This TCR beta chain was retrieved from a study of CD8+CD57+ T cells in acquired aplastic anemia. General study results and limits: Any difference that existed in CD8+ Simpson's diversity between patients and controls was not significant.

The template for TCR beta VDJ and CDR3 sequence profiling was genomic DNA. TCRdb passed the reads through MiXCR, listing each CDR3 protein once. The sample has around 80,000 distinct CDR3 sequences, approximately 70% seen once. With V trimmed by 0 bases and J by 4 bases, 8 bases remained unmatched. CDR3 length equals 16 residues. Per germline, CDR1 SGHRS and CDR2 YFSETQ. It was patients with CD8+CD57+ cell expansion by flow cytometry who were chosen for sequencing. As regards this clonotype: The antigen is undetermined.

The sequencing sample was made of sorted CD4+, CD8+, or CD8+CD57+ T cells (not recorded which) from PBMCs. The chain has TRBV5-1 and TRBJ2-5; 8 positions match TRBD2. This clonotype was obtained from a human donor with aplastic anemia. In nucleotides, the CDR3 is TGCGCCAGCAGCTTGGCCCCAGCGGGAGAGTCAGAGACCCAGTACTTC. Translation: CASSLAPAGESETQYF.